A single sample is the source of the 31 T cell receptor beta chains below, sequenced in a study of cytotoxic CD8 clonotypes in ibrutinib-treated CLL. Generated by immunoSEQ multiplex PCR, the TCRdb table keeps only in-frame clones and is missing some. The sample lists about 39,000 clones; about 65% were seen once. This specimen consisted of PBMCs, obtained at disease progression, from a patient treated with ibrutinib. The receptors come from a human donor with chronic lymphocytic leukemia.

This clone came up a few times. The chain uses TRBV10-1 and TRBJ2-1, with TRBD2 matching 12 bases. The junction had 9 bases not matched to a gene; V was cut back by 3 bases and J by 12 bases. This CDR3 region has 15 residues. Germline assignment: CDR1 WNHNN and CDR2 SYGVQD (reference sequence). CDR3 in amino acids: CASSDGPSGRGGQFF. In nucleotides, the CDR3 is TGCGCCAGCAGTGACGGGCCTAGCGGGAGGGGGGGGCAGTTCTTC.

J is TRBJ2-5 and V is TRBV6-1; D possibly corresponds to TRBD1 (5 bases). This CDR3 is built from 16 residues. The germline gives CDR1 MNHNS, CDR2 SASEGT. V dropped 1 base and J dropped 5 bases, with 17 bases sitting between them. Here the CDR3 DNA reads TGTGCCAGCAGTGAAGGGTCGGTCGTGGGGCTGGAGACCCAGTACTTC. Translation: CASSEGSVVGLETQYF.

This sequence joins TRBV29-1 and TRBJ2-5; no clear D. Germline CDR1 reads SQVTM; CDR2 reads ANQGSEA. Deletions cut 7 bases from V and 2 bases from J, with 17 bases between. The CDR3 length is 14 residues. CDR3 in amino acids: CSAADGRNQETQYF. The CDR3 DNA sequence: TGCAGCGCCGCCGATGGAAGAAATCAAGAGACCCAGTACTTC.

The chain is built from TRBV5-1 and TRBJ2-1; D remains ambiguous. Per germline, CDR1 SGHRS and CDR2 YFSETQ. The CDR3 has 16 amino acids. Trimming cost V 0 bases and J 0 bases, with 10 bases left between them. The DNA for the CDR3 is TGCGCCAGCAGCTTGGGTGTCTTCAGCTCCTACAATGAGCAGTTCTTC. Protein product: CASSLGVFSSYNEQFF. The full variable domain, with the rest looked up from reference TRBV5-1 and TRBJ2-1, is KAGVTQTPRYLIKTRGQQVTLSCSPISGHRSVSWYQQTPGQGLQFLFEYFSETQRNKGNFPGRFSGRQFSNSRSEMNVSTLELGDSALYLCASSLGVFSSYNEQFFGPGTRLTVL.

V is TRBV5-1 and J is TRBJ2-5; weak D call: TRBD1 (5 bases). The CDR3 has 12 amino acids. Germline CDR1 and CDR2: SGHRS and YFSETQ. Trimming stripped 5 bases from V and 7 bases from J, with 12 bases between. CDR3 sequence: CASRPQQGTQYF. The CDR3 nucleotides read TGCGCCAGCAGGCCTCAGCAGGGGACCCAGTACTTC.

The V call is TRBV7-2, the J call TRBJ2-3; either TRBD1 or TRBD2 may supply D (5 bases each). Trimming pared 4 bases from V and 4 bases from J, leaving 12 bases between. The CDR3 is 14 residues long. Germline loops: CDR1 SGHTA, CDR2 FQGNSA. This CDR3 is CASSWGGGSDTQYF. The CDR3 nucleotides read TGTGCCAGCAGCTGGGGTGGGGGTTCAGATACGCAGTATTTT.

This rearrangement joins TRBV19 to TRBJ1-5; 9 bases map to TRBD1. Germline loops: CDR1 LNHDA, CDR2 SQIVND (reference sequence). There are 15 residues in the CDR3. Germline trimming cut 5 bases from V and 4 bases from J; bases unmatched to any gene: 6. The CDR3 DNA follows: TGTGCCAGTAGTCCAGGGACAGGGCGAAATCAGCCCCAGCATTTT. Translated, it gives CASSPGTGRNQPQHF.

This clone has a handful of counts. This chain uses TRBV11-3 with TRBJ2-3; D is uncertain. From germline, CDR1 is SGHNT and CDR2 YENEEA. The CDR3 has 15 amino acids. V gave up 2 bases and J gave up 0 bases, with 9 bases separating them. As DNA, the CDR3 is TGTGCCAGCAGCTTATTTGTTGCTAGCACAGATACGCAGTATTTT. Its translation is CASSLFVASTDTQYF.

The rearrangement uses TRBV5-1 and TRBJ2-5; D remains ambiguous. Germline CDR1 is SGHRS and CDR2 is YFSETQ. The CDR3 loop spans 12 amino acids. The germline V and J ends were trimmed by 4 bases and 2 bases, with 6 bases remaining between them. The CDR3 bases are TGCGCCAGCAGCCCAAGTCAAGAGACCCAGTACTTC. Translated, it gives CASSPSQETQYF.

The chain has TRBV29-1 and TRBJ2-7, with 9 bases lining up with TRBD1. V lost 6 bases and J lost 9; bases outside the gene matches: 9. The CDR3 contains 12 residues. Germline V gives CDR1 SQVTM, CDR2 ANQGSEA. The CDR3, as DNA: TGCAGCGTCGGACAGGGGAAGGCGTGGCAGTACTTC. This gives the protein CSVGQGKAWQYF.

This sequence joins TRBV11-3 and TRBJ2-3; no reliable D call. This CDR3 contains 12 residues. Germline CDR1 SGHNT, CDR2 YENEEA. V shed 3 bases and J shed 2 bases, with 3 bases lying between them. CDR3 sequence reads: CASSFHTDTQYF. CDR3 coding DNA: TGTGCCAGCAGCTTTCACACAGATACGCAGTATTTT.

This clone appeared a few times. V gene TRBV7-3 combines with J gene TRBJ2-1, with D perhaps assigned TRBD1 or TRBD2 (5 bases each). The V end lost 8 bases, the J end lost 8 bases, and 13 bases lay between the germline ends. CDR3 length: 12 amino acids. Germline CDR1 reads SGHTA; CDR2 reads FQGTGA. The CDR3 region is CASGQGADEQFF. The CDR3 bases are TGTGCCAGCGGGCAGGGAGCCGATGAGCAGTTCTTC.

The J gene is TRBJ1-2, the V gene TRBV23-1; TRBD1 might be the D (5 bases). TRBV23-1 is designated an ORF whose function remains uncertain. V was cut by 8 bases and J by 2 bases, with 15 bases left in between. The CDR3 consists of 14 residues. CDR3 loop: CASPWTPANYGYTF. The CDR3 DNA reads as TGCGCCAGCCCGTGGACACCGGCGAACTATGGCTACACCTTC.

This chain connects TRBV5-6 to TRBJ1-2; D remains ambiguous. CDR1 is SGHDT and CDR2 is YYEEEE in the germline V gene. CDR3 length: 16 residues. V shed 0 bases and J shed 4 bases, with 16 bases lying between them. CDR3 sequence reads: CASSLGEGGPPYGYTF. In DNA form, the CDR3 reads TGTGCCAGCAGCTTGGGGGAGGGAGGGCCCCCCTATGGCTACACCTTC.

This clone is labeled medium-sized. The chain has TRBV5-4 and TRBJ1-1, with a weak D call TRBD1 (5 bases). The V gene lost 4 bases and the J gene lost 1 base, with 11 bases spanning the gap. Germline V gene data show CDR1 as SGHNT and CDR2 as YYREEE (reference sequence). This CDR3 has 14 amino acids. For the CDR3, the DNA is TGTGCCAGCAGCGCGTTCGACAGGAACACTGAAGCTTTCTTT. It translates to CASSAFDRNTEAFF.

V usage is TRBV19 and J usage is TRBJ1-5; weak D call: TRBD1 (6 bases). Trimming removed 7 bases from V and 4 bases from J, with 14 bases in between. CDR3 length: 14 amino acids. Germline V gene data show CDR1 as LNHDA and CDR2 as SQIVND (reference sequence). In DNA form, the CDR3 reads TGTGCCAGTAAGTACAGGGAAGTAAATCAGCCCCAGCATTTT. It encodes CASKYREVNQPQHF.

The rearrangement links TRBV7-8 to TRBJ2-7; 9 positions agree with TRBD1. The CDR3 loop spans 15 amino acids. Germline values: CDR1 SGHVS, CDR2 FQNEAQ. With V trimmed by 4 bases and J by 2 bases, 6 bases remained unmatched. CDR3 amino acids: CASSSVGTGPYEQYF. CDR3 DNA: TGTGCCAGCAGCTCGGTCGGGACAGGGCCCTACGAGCAGTACTTC.

The chain carries TRBV7-9 and TRBJ1-6, with D unclear. V dropped 0 bases and J dropped 8 bases, with 8 bases sitting between them. CDR3 size: 14 residues. Germline lookup yields CDR1 SEHNR and CDR2 FQNEAQ (reference sequence). The CDR3 nucleotides are TGTGCCAGCAGCTTAGCGTTAGGTTATTCACCCCTCCACTTT. It is translated as CASSLALGYSPLHF.

The J gene is TRBJ1-4, the V gene TRBV28; perhaps TRBD1 as D (5 bases). Germline V CDR1 and CDR2: MDHEN, SYDVKM. The CDR3 is 14 residues long. V was cut by 4 bases and J by 3 bases, with 9 bases left in between. The CDR3 DNA follows: TGTGCCAGCAGTTGGGGACCTTCTAATGAAAAACTGTTTTTT. As protein: CASSWGPSNEKLFF.

The chain joins TRBV7-9 to TRBJ2-1; D call uncertain. The CDR3 extends over 15 amino acids. Trimming shortened V by 2 bases and J by 1 base, and 9 bases separated the two germline ends. Germline V gene lookup returns CDR1 SEHNR and CDR2 FQNEAQ (reference sequence). The DNA of the CDR3 is TGTGCCAGCAGCTTAATGGCGGATTCCTACAATGAGCAGTTCTTC. As protein: CASSLMADSYNEQFF.

The gene calls are TRBV27 and TRBJ2-7; tentative D call: TRBD2 (5 bases). Trimming took 5 bases from V and 2 from J, leaving 13 bases between them. Per the germline V gene, CDR1 is MNHEY and CDR2 is SMNVEV (reference sequence). This CDR3 has 14 amino acids. Written as DNA, the CDR3 is TGTGCCAGCAGTACTAGGGAACGGCCCTACGAGCAGTACTTC. This codes for CASSTRERPYEQYF.

This clone showed up just a few times. The rearrangement links TRBV5-6 to TRBJ1-5, with 10 positions matching TRBD1. Germline V CDR1 and CDR2: SGHDT, YYEEEE. With V trimmed by 4 bases and J by 7 bases, 5 bases remained unmatched. The CDR3 is 14 residues long. The DNA for the CDR3 is TGTGCCAGCAGCATGACAGGGGGCAGGCAGCCCCAGCATTTT. Amino acid sequence: CASSMTGGRQPQHF.

This clone was seen a handful of times. The chain recombines TRBV5-1 with TRBJ2-7; D uncertain. This CDR3 has 14 residues. V was pared by 1 base and J by 5 bases, with 13 bases between. Germline assignment: CDR1 SGHRS and CDR2 YFSETQ. Here the CDR3 reads CASSLRLAGNEQYF. The DNA for the CDR3 is TGCGCCAGCAGCTTGAGATTAGCAGGAAACGAGCAGTACTTC. Full variable domain (remainder filled in from reference TRBV5-1 and TRBJ2-7): KAGVTQTPRYLIKTRGQQVTLSCSPISGHRSVSWYQQTPGQGLQFLFEYFSETQRNKGNFPGRFSGRQFSNSRSEMNVSTLELGDSALYLCASSLRLAGNEQYFGPGTRLTVT.

This sequence joins TRBV29-1 and TRBJ2-7; 7 nucleotides align to TRBD1. CDR3 size: 13 residues. Germline CDR1 reads SQVTM; CDR2 reads ANQGSEA. The ends lost 4 bases at V and 3 bases at J; junction bases unmatched: 6. The CDR3, as DNA: TGCAGCGTTGGTGGACAGGACGTCTACGAGCAGTACTTC. Translation gives CSVGGQDVYEQYF.

This chain joins TRBV9 and TRBJ2-3; D not certain. The CDR3 consists of 15 residues. In germline, CDR1 is SGDLS, CDR2 YYNGEE. The ends were cut back, 2 bases at V and 6 bases at J, with 16 bases in the middle. CDR3 coding DNA: TGTGCCAGCAGCGTCTCCGACATCTTCGGTGATACGCAGTATTTT. This encodes CASSVSDIFGDTQYF.

The chain links TRBV11-1 to TRBJ2-5, with no clear D. The ends were cut back, 5 bases at V and 2 bases at J, with 12 bases in the middle. Germline values: CDR1 SGHAT, CDR2 FQDESV (reference sequence). This CDR3 has 14 amino acids. In nucleotides, the CDR3 is TGTGCCAGCAGCATCCCGTCGATACAAGAGACCCAGTACTTC. Translating gives CASSIPSIQETQYF.

The CDR3 spells CASSPKPRGAYEQYF. In DNA, the CDR3 is TGTGCCAGCTCACCCAAACCCCGCGGGGCCTACGAGCAGTACTTC. The J gene is TRBJ2-7, the V gene TRBV18; tentative D call: TRBD2 (6 bases). V was clipped by 3 bases and J by 2 bases, with 14 bases between them. CDR3 size: 15 residues. Germline V gene sequence: CDR1 KGHSH, CDR2 LQKENI. The full variable domain, in which reference TRBV18 and TRBJ2-7 provide the parts outside the CDR3, is NAGVMQNPRHLVRRRGQEARLRCSPMKGHSHVYWYRQLPEEGLKFMVYLQKENIIDESGMPKERFSAEFPKEGPSILRIQQVVRGDSAAYFCASSPKPRGAYEQYFGPGTRLTVT.

This chain uses TRBV2 with TRBJ2-1; no clear D gene. In germline, CDR1 is SNHLY, CDR2 FYNNEI. The CDR3 has 14 amino acids. V gave up 6 bases and J gave up 6 bases, with 15 bases separating them. The CDR3 bases are TGTGCCAGCAGGTATGAGCGCCTAACCAATGAGCAGTTCTTC. This encodes CASRYERLTNEQFF. The whole variable domain, filled in from reference TRBV2 and TRBJ2-1, reads EPEVTQTPSHQVTQMGQEVILRCVPISNHLYFYWYRQILGQKVEFLVSFYNNEISEKSEIFDDQFSVERPDGSNFTLKIRSTKLEDSAMYFCASRYERLTNEQFFGPGTRLTVL.

This clone was picked up a small number of times. This chain connects TRBV9 to TRBJ2-7; D possibly corresponds to TRBD2 (6 bases). V lost 0 bases and J 0 bases, leaving 13 bases between the germline ends. The V gene's germline CDR1 is SGDLS and CDR2 YYNGEE. The length of the CDR3 is 16 residues. The CDR3 region is CASSVVASVPSYEQYF. CDR3 nucleotide sequence: TGTGCCAGCAGCGTAGTGGCTAGCGTGCCCTCCTACGAGCAGTACTTC.

The CDR3 bases are TGTGCCAGCAGCGCCCGACAGGGAGCCCTCTATGGCTACACCTTC. Amino acids: CASSARQGALYGYTF. The chain couples TRBV5-4 to TRBJ1-2; 7 bases are shared with TRBD1. Germline values: CDR1 SGHNT, CDR2 YYREEE (reference sequence). J was trimmed by 4 bases and V by 4 bases; bases with no gene match: 10. This CDR3 has 15 amino acids.

The V call is TRBV11-2, the J call TRBJ2-3; TRBD1 or TRBD2 may be the D gene (5 bases each). CDR1 is SGHAT and CDR2 is FQNNGV in the germline V gene. With 5 bases removed from V and 3 bases from J, the gap between germline ends came to 24 bases. The CDR3 is 18 amino acids. The CDR3 sequence: CASSLRRTVPEGTDTQYF. The CDR3 nucleotides read TGTGCCAGCAGCCTACGAAGGACCGTTCCCGAGGGGACAGATACGCAGTATTTT.